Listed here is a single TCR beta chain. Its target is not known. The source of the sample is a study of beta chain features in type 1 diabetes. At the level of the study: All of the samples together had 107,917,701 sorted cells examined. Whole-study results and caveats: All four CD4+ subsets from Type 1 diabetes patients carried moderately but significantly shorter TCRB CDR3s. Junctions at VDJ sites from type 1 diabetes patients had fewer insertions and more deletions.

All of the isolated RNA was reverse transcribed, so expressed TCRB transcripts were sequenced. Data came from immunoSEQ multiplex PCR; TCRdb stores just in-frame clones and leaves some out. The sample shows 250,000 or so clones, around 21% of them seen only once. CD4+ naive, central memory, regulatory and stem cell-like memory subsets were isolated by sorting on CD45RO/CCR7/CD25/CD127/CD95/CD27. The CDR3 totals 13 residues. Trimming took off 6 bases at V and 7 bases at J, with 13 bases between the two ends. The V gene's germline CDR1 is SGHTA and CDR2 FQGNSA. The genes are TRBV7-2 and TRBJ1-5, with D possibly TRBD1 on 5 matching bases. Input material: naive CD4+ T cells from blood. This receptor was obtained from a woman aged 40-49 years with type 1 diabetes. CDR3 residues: CASSTQVGQPQHF. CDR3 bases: TGTGCCAGCAGTACACAGGTGGGCCAGCCCCAGCATTTT.